The sequence of this T cell receptor beta chain was determined in a study of blood T cell dynamics during melanoma immunotherapy. Study-wide results and limits: Disease-control patients' PBMC repertoires became either more clonal or more diverse at W3. It remained unknown if the driving T cell clones were melanoma-specific.

The data were produced by immunoSEQ multiplex PCR, yet TCRdb's version contains in-frame clones alone and is incomplete. The table lists some 14,000 clones, around 86% of them singletons, with under 7% in the top ten. J was trimmed by 8 bases and V by 7 bases; bases with no gene match: 11. Germline V gives CDR1 SNHLY, CDR2 FYNNEI. The CDR3 has 15 residues. As concerns this clone: Its antigen remains unknown.

Time point given: week 3, after first cycle of checkpoint inhibitor. The clonotype was recovered from a human donor with melanoma. Here the sequenced sample was blood, taken from a patient treated with checkpoint blockade. The chain couples TRBV2 to TRBJ2-1; TRBD1 matches 10 bases. Here the CDR3 reads CASNAETGGRDEQFF. In DNA, the CDR3 is TGTGCCAGCAACGCGGAGACAGGGGGCCGGGATGAGCAGTTCTTC.